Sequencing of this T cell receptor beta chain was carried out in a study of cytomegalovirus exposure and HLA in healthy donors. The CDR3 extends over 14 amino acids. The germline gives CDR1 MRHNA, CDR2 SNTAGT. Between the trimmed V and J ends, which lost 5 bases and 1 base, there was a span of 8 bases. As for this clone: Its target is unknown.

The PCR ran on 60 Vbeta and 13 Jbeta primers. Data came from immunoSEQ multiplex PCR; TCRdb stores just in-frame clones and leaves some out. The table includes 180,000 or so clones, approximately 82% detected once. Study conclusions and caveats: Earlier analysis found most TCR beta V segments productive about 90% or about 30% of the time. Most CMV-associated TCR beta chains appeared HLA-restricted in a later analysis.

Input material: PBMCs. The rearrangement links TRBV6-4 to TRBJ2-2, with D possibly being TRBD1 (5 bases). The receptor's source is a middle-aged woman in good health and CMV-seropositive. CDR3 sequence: CASSQTGNTGELFF. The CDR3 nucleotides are TGTGCCAGCAGTCAAACAGGGAACACCGGGGAGCTGTTTTTT.